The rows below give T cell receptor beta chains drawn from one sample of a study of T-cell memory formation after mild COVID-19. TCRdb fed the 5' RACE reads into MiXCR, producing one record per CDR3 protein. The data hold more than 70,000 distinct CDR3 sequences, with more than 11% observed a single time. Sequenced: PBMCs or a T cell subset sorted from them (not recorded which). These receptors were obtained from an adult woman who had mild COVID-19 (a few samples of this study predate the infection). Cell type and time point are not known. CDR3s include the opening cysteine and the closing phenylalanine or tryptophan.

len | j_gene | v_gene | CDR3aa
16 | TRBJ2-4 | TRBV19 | CASSIEGWAAKNIQYF
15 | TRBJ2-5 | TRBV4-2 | CASSQDPGVYETQYF
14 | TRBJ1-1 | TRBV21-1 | CASNFHQGCTEAFF
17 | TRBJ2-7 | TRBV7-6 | CASSLTVSGRELYEQYF
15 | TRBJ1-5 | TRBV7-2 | CASSLALDGVQPQHF
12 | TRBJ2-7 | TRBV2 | CASSPPSTEQYF
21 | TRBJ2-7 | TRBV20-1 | CSAGGGQGALPPFTETYEQYF
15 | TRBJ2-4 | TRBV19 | CASSAHALDKNIQYF
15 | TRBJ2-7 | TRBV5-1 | CASSFGRGSPYEQYF
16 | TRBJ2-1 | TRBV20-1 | CSARGARAHSYNEQFF
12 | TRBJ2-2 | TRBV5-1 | CASSRGQGSMFF
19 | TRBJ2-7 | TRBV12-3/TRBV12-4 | CASSFNAASGYFEPHEQYF
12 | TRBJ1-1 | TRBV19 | CASSNGRVEAFF
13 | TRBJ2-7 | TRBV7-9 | CASSYDRAYEQYF
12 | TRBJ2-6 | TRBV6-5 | CASVSGANVLTF
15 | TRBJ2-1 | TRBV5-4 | CASSARTSRYNEQFF
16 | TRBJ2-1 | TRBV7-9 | CASSLDGTSDTNEQFF
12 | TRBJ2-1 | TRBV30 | CAWNVGVDEQFF
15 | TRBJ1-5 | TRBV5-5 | CASSWVGTGEQPQHF
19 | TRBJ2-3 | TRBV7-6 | CASSLAPSGRASSTDTQYF
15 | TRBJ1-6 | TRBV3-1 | CASSQVGTGWSPLHF
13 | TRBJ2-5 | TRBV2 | CASNAGVAETQYF
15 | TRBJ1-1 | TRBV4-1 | CASSQGTGENTEAFF
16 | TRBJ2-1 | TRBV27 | CASSSTPSGPYNEQFF
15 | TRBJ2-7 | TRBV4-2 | CASSQERTSGGGPYF
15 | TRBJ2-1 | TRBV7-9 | CASSLGQGDLNEQFF
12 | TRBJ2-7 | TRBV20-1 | CSARAGDYEQYF
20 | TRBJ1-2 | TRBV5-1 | CASSNREQQGAVLTFYGYTF
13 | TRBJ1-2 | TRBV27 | CASSIQGADGYTF
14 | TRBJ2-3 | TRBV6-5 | CASSTGTFTDTQYF
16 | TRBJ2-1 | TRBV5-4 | CASRFTEVSSYNEQFF
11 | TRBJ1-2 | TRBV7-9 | CASSLDGLYTF
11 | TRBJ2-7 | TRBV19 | CASSYGIEQYF
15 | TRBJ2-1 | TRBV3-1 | CASRFGTSGGNEQFF
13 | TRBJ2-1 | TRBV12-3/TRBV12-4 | CASSFGTSSEQFF
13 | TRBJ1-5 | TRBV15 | CATSTRQLQPQHF
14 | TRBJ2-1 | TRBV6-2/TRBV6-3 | CASSYRTGYDEQFF
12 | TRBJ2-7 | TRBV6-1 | CASIGSPYEQYF
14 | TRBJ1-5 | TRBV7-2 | CASSSRTGNQPQHF
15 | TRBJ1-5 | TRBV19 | CASALGTLIHQPQHF
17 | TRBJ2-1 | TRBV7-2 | CASSLDGDRPLGNEQFF
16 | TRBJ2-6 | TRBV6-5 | CATRDRAFSGANVLTF
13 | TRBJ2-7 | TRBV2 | CASTAWGDYEQYF